This T cell receptor beta chain was sequenced for a study of blood T cell repertoires in COVID-19. About the study: The study drew acute and convalescent COVID-19 samples from the United States, Italy and Spain. From T cells, B-cell-depleted T cells, or PBMCs came the material, which was cDNA or gDNA.

Germline V gives CDR1 SGHKS, CDR2 YYEKEE (reference sequence). The CDR3 contains 13 residues. Trimming cost V 2 bases and J 6 bases, with 9 bases left between them. Per the study methods: Amplifying reference gene primers gave estimates of nucleated cell counts. Here immunoSEQ multiplex PCR was the method, and the copy in TCRdb shows in-frame clones only, minus some. V, J and clone size are taken as reported in that table, and D and trimming were inferred from the DNA itself. The sample has more than 150,000 clones; 86% are singletons. Sequenced: peripheral blood. This chain links TRBV5-5 with TRBJ2-1, with D maybe TRBD1 (5 bases). This sequence originates from a man between 50 and 59 years old with active or convalescent COVID-19. DNA of the CDR3: TGTGCCAGCAGCTTAACGCAGGGCAATGAGCAGTTCTTC. Translated: CASSLTQGNEQFF.